This TCR beta chain was retrieved from a study of T cell changes during pregnancy in multiple sclerosis. This clone was recorded once. Measured with immunoSEQ multiplex PCR; TCRdb has only the in-frame clones, and not every one. The data show fewer than 85,000 clones, roughly 92% seen once. V shed 4 bases and J shed 2 bases, with 14 bases lying between them. Germline CDR1 is SQVTM and CDR2 is ANQGSEA. CDR3 size: 14 residues. The sequenced sample was peripheral blood, obtained in the second trimester of pregnancy. The chain has TRBV29-1 and TRBJ1-2; no firm D call. This sequence was found in a female donor with multiple sclerosis, enrolled in a pregnancy study. This CDR3 reads CSVAVAGLNYGYTF. In DNA form, the CDR3 reads TGCAGCGTTGCGGTTGCAGGACTAAACTATGGCTACACCTTC.